The entry below describes one T cell receptor (beta chain). The data are from a study of T cells in Graves' hyperthyroidism and ophthalmopathy. The study based diagnoses on clinical symptoms, serum thyroxine and TRAb, thyroid ultrasound and orbital computed tomography. The source material, RNA transcripts, was used to amplify TCR beta CDR3 regions. An initial round of RT-PCR targeting the TCR CDR3 relied on the HTBI primer set. TCRdb used MiXCR to reprocess the multiplex PCR reads, holding one entry per CDR3 protein. This table holds 700,000 or so distinct CDR3 sequences, around 17% found once. Germline V gene lookup returns CDR1 SEHNR and CDR2 FQNEAQ (reference sequence). The V gene lost 4 bases and the J gene lost 5 bases, with 11 bases spanning the gap. The CDR3 length is 13 residues.

The specimen was blood. This sequence joins TRBV7-9 and TRBJ1-2; no definite D call. The sequence came from a man between 18 and 35 years old with Graves' hyperthyroidism. In nucleotides, the CDR3 is TGTGCCAGCAGCTACGGGAGTGGATATGGCTACACCTTC. Residues: CASSYGSGYGYTF.